Here is one T cell receptor beta chain with its context. This specimen belongs to a study of T cell changes during pregnancy in multiple sclerosis. There are 14 residues in the CDR3. The germline V gene encodes CDR1 MNHEY and CDR2 SMNVEV (reference sequence). V lost 2 bases and J lost 4, with 11 bases in between. Libraries were prepared by immunoSEQ multiplex PCR; TCRdb keeps only in-frame clonotypes and omits some of them. The sample holds some 46,000 clones; nearly 95% are singletons and the top ten take roughly 2.3%. The TCR sequence derives from a female donor with multiple sclerosis, enrolled in a pregnancy study. The chain couples TRBV27 to TRBJ1-2; possibly TRBD1 for D (5 bases). The specimen comprised peripheral blood, sampled in the third trimester of pregnancy. The CDR3 region has the DNA TGTGCCAGCAGTTTAGGGCAGGGCGTCTATGGCTACACCTTC. As protein: CASSLGQGVYGYTF.